The text below deals with one T cell receptor beta chain. The entry originates in a study of blood T cell repertoires in COVID-19. Generated by immunoSEQ multiplex PCR, the TCRdb table keeps only in-frame clones and is missing some. The table shows around 260,000 clones, with 80% to 90% occurring only once. Enrolled through a virtual design, the participants were between 18 and 89 years of age and came from 24 US areas. Donors in Cohort 3 counted as recovered after two negative PCRs, clearance, or symptom resolution. This clonotype was obtained from a woman in her 30s who had recovered from COVID-19. The sequencing sample was made of PBMCs or T cells enriched from blood (not recorded which).

CDR3 in DNA: TGTGCCAGCAGCATACTGACAGGGTACTACGAGCAGTACTTC. Residues: CASSILTGYYEQYF. The genes are TRBV21-1 and TRBJ2-7; the D call of TRBD1 is as the table states it, not checked on the DNA. TRBV21-1 is a listed pseudogene. This CDR3 contains 14 residues.